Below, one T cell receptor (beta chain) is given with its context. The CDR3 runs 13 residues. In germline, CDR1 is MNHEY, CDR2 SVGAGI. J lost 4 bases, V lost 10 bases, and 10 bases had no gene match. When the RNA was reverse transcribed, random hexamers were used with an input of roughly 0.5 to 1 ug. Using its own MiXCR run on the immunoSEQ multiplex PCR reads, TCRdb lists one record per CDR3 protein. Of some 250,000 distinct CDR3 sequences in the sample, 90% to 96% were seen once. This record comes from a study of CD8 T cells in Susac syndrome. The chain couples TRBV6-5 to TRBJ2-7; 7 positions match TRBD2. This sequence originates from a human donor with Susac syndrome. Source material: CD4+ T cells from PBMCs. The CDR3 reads CATGRTREYEQYF. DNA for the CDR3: TGTGCCACTGGTCGTACGCGGGAGTACGAGCAGTACTTC.